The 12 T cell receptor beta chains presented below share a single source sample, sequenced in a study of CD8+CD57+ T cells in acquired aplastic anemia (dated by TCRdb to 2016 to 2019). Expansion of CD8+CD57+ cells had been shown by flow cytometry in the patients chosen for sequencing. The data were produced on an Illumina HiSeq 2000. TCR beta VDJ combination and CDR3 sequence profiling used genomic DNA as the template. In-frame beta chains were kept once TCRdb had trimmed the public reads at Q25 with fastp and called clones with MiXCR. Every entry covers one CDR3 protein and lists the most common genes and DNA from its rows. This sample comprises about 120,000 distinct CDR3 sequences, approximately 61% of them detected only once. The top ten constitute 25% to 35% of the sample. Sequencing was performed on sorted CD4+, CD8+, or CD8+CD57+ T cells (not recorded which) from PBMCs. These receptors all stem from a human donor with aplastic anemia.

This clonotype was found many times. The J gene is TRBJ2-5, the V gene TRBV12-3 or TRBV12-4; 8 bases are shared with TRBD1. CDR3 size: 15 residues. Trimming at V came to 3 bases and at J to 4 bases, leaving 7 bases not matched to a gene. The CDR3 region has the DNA TGTGCCAGCAGTTTCCCCGGACAGGGTGGAGAGACCCAGTACTTC. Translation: CASSFPGQGGETQYF.

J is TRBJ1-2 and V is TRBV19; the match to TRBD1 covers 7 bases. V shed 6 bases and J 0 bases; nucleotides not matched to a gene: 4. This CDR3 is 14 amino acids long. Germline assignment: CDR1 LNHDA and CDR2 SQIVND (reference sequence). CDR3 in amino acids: CASRRTGSNYGYTF. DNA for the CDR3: TGTGCCAGTAGAAGGACAGGCTCTAACTATGGCTACACCTTC.

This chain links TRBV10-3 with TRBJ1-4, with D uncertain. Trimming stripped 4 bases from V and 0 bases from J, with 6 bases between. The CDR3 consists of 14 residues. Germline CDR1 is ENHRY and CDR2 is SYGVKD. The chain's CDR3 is CAISAAATNEKLFF. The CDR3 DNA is TGTGCCATCAGTGCCGCTGCAACTAATGAAAAACTGTTTTTT.

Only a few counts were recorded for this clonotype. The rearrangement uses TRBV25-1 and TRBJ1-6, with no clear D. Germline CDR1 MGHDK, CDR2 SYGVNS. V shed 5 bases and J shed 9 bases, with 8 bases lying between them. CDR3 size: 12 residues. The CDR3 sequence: CASSFMGSPLHF. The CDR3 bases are TGTGCCAGCAGTTTTATGGGTTCACCCCTCCACTTT.

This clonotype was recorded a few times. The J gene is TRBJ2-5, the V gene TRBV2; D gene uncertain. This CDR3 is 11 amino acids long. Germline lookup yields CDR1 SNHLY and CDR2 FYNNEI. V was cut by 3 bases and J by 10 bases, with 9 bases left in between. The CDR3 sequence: CASSDPDDQYF. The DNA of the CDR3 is TGTGCCAGCAGTGACCCAGACGACCAGTACTTC.

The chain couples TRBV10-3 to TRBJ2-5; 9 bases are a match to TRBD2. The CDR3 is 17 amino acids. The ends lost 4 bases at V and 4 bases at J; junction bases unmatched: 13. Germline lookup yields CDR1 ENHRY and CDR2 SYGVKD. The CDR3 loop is CAISGALGLADGETQYF. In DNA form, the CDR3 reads TGTGCCATCAGTGGAGCCCTGGGACTAGCCGACGGAGAGACCCAGTACTTC.

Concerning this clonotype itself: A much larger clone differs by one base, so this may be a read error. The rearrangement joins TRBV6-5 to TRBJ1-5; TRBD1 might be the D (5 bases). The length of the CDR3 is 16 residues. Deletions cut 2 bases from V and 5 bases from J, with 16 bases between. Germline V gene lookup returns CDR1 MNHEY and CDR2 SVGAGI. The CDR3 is CASSYTGGRGDQPQHF. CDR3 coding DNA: TGTGCCAGCAGTTACACGGGGGGGAGAGGCGATCAGCCCCAGCATTTT.

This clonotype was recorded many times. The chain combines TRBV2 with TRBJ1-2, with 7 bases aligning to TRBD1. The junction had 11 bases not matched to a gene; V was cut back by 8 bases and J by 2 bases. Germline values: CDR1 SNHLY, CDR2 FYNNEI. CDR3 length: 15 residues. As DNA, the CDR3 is TGTGCCAGCGGAGATACAGGGGCGAGCAACTATGGCTACACCTTC. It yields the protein CASGDTGASNYGYTF.

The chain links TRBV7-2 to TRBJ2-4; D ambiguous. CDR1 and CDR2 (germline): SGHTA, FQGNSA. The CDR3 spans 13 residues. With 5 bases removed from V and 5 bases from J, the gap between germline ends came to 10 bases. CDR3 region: CASSLEHENIQYF. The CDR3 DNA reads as TGTGCCAGCAGCCTAGAGCACGAAAACATTCAGTACTTC.

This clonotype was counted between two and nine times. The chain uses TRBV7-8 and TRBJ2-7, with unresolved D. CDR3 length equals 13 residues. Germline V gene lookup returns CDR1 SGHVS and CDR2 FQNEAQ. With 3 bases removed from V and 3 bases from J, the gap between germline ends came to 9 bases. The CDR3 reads CASSLGTFYEQYF. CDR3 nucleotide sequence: TGTGCCAGCAGCTTGGGCACGTTCTACGAGCAGTACTTC.

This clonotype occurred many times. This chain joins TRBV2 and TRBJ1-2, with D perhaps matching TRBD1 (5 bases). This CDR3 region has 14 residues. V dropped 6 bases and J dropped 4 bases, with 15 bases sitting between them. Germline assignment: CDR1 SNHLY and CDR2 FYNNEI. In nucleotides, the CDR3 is TGTGCCAGCAGACACAGGTATTTCGCCTATGGCTACACCTTC. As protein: CASRHRYFAYGYTF.

CDR3 in amino acids: CASTRTTTNTGELFF. CDR3 sequence (DNA): TGTGCCAGCACCCGGACCACTACGAACACCGGGGAGCTGTTTTTT. This chain uses TRBV2 with TRBJ2-2; D not resolved. V gave up 7 bases and J gave up 0 bases, with 12 bases separating them. Germline V gene lookup returns CDR1 SNHLY and CDR2 FYNNEI. This CDR3 has 15 amino acids. Full variable domain (outside the CDR3, taken from reference TRBV2 and TRBJ2-2): EPEVTQTPSHQVTQMGQEVILRCVPISNHLYFYWYRQILGQKVEFLVSFYNNEISEKSEIFDDQFSVERPDGSNFTLKIRSTKLEDSAMYFCASTRTTTNTGELFFGEGSRLTVL.